This is a list of T cell receptor beta chains from one sample in a study of T cell responses to AZD1222 COVID-19 vaccine. TCRdb keeps only in-frame clones here, not all; method: immunoSEQ multiplex PCR. The table has 140,000 to 150,000 clones, over 80% seen once. Here the sequenced sample was peripheral blood, taken 28 days after the second AZD1222 dose. These receptors all come from an adult who received the AZD1222 COVID-19 vaccine. The CDR3 runs from the conserved cysteine through the conserved F or W. D genes are given only for firm matches. Only part of the rows carry a size: once, few, many, or a class if the clone is expanded.

DNA: TGTGCCACCTCGGGGCAGGGGGCAAGCCTTTACGAGCAGTACTTC; CDR3: CATSGQGASLYEQYF; size: NA; D: TRBD1; V: TRBV7-2; J: TRBJ2-7
DNA: TGTGCCTGGAGTACCAACCGACAAGGGAGACACGAAAAACTGTTTTTT; CDR3: CAWSTNRQGRHEKLFF; size: NA; D: NA; V: TRBV30; J: TRBJ1-4
DNA: TGTGCCAGCAGCCCTCAGGGAGCCGGGGAGCTGTTTTTT; CDR3: CASSPQGAGELFF; size: NA; D: NA; V: TRBV9; J: TRBJ2-2
DNA: TGTGCCAGCAGTAACAGACAGGGGAGGGAGACCCAGTACTTC; CDR3: CASSNRQGRETQYF; size: NA; D: TRBD1; V: TRBV6-2/TRBV6-3; J: TRBJ2-5
DNA: TGTGCCAGCAGCCAAGACGAGGGTCAGGGTGGCTACACCTTC; CDR3: CASSQDEGQGGYTF; size: NA; D: NA; V: TRBV3-1/TRBV3-2; J: TRBJ1-2
DNA: TGTGCCAGCAGTTTTAGGGTTGAAGCTTTCTTT; CDR3: CASSFRVEAFF; size: NA; D: NA; V: TRBV28; J: TRBJ1-1
DNA: TGTGCCAGCAGTTACGTGGCAGGGGATTATAATTCACCCCTCCACTTT; CDR3: CASSYVAGDYNSPLHF; size: NA; D: NA; V: TRBV6-5; J: TRBJ1-6
DNA: TGTGCCAGCAGTTCTCGGACTAGCGGGATCTACGAGCAGTACTTC; CDR3: CASSSRTSGIYEQYF; size: NA; D: TRBD2; V: TRBV6-5; J: TRBJ2-7
DNA: TGTGCCAGCTCACCACGTAATCAACTCAGCCTCTCTGGGGCCAACGTCCTGACTTTC; CDR3: CASSPRNQLSLSGANVLTF; size: NA; D: NA; V: TRBV18; J: TRBJ2-6
DNA: TGTGCCACCAGCAGAGATTTGAACACTGAAGCTTTCTTT; CDR3: CATSRDLNTEAFF; size: NA; D: NA; V: TRBV15; J: TRBJ1-1
DNA: TGTGCCAGCAGTTACTCGATTCGGGGCACCTACGAGCAGTACTTC; CDR3: CASSYSIRGTYEQYF; size: NA; D: NA; V: TRBV6-5; J: TRBJ2-7
DNA: TGTGCCAGCAGTTACGTCAGGGGAACCTACAATGAGCAGTTCTTC; CDR3: CASSYVRGTYNEQFF; size: NA; D: NA; V: TRBV6-5; J: TRBJ2-1
DNA: TGTGCCTGGAGTGTTAACGGGAATGAGCAGTTCTTC; CDR3: CAWSVNGNEQFF; size: NA; D: NA; V: TRBV30; J: TRBJ2-1
DNA: TGCAGCGTCTTACAAGTGAACACTGAAGCTTTCTTT; CDR3: CSVLQVNTEAFF; size: NA; D: NA; V: TRBV29-1; J: TRBJ1-1
DNA: TGTGCCAGCAGTTTTCAAGGGTATGGCTACACCTTC; CDR3: CASSFQGYGYTF; size: NA; D: NA; V: TRBV28; J: TRBJ1-2
DNA: TGTGCCAGCACCTACAGGGTTGAGTCACCCCTCCACTTT; CDR3: CASTYRVESPLHF; size: NA; D: NA; V: TRBV19; J: TRBJ1-6
DNA: TGTGCCAGCAGTACTGGACAGGGTAGTGAAGCTTTCTTT; CDR3: CASSTGQGSEAFF; size: NA; D: TRBD1; V: TRBV6-5; J: TRBJ1-1
DNA: TGCGCCAGCAGCCAAGAAACTAGGGAAACTGAAGCTTTCTTT; CDR3: CASSQETRETEAFF; size: NA; D: NA; V: TRBV4-3; J: TRBJ1-1
DNA: TGCAGTGCTAGAGTCCAAGCCGAGCAGTACTTC; CDR3: CSARVQAEQYF; size: NA; D: NA; V: TRBV20-1; J: TRBJ2-7
DNA: TGTGCCAGCAGCTTAGGGGAGGTACTAGCTGGCAATGAGCAGTTCTTC; CDR3: CASSLGEVLAGNEQFF; size: NA; D: NA; V: TRBV7-9; J: TRBJ2-1
DNA: TGTGCCAGCCGACAGGGAGATGAGCAGTTCTTC; CDR3: CASRQGDEQFF; size: NA; D: TRBD1; V: TRBV10-3; J: TRBJ2-1
DNA: TGCGCCAGCAGCCTCTGGGGGGGCGAGACTGGAAACACCATATATTTT; CDR3: CASSLWGGETGNTIYF; size: NA; D: NA; V: TRBV5-1; J: TRBJ1-3
DNA: TGTGCCAGCAGCCCAACCGGGACACTCCAAGAGACCCAGTACTTC; CDR3: CASSPTGTLQETQYF; size: NA; D: NA; V: TRBV7-2; J: TRBJ2-5
DNA: TGCGCCAGCAGTGATAAGAGCGGGAGTTCGAACGGGGAGCTGTTTTTT; CDR3: CASSDKSGSSNGELFF; size: NA; D: TRBD2; V: TRBV10-2; J: TRBJ2-2
DNA: TGTGCCAGCTCACCATTATTCGGGCGGGCAAACACCGGGGAGCTGTTTTTT; CDR3: CASSPLFGRANTGELFF; size: NA; D: NA; V: TRBV18; J: TRBJ2-2
DNA: TGTGCCAGCAGTCGTGAGCGGGAGAGGTACGAGCAGTACTTC; CDR3: CASSRERERYEQYF; size: NA; D: TRBD2; V: TRBV27; J: TRBJ2-7
DNA: TGTGCCAGCAGTTACTTACAGGGTGAGTTGCTGAACACTGAAGCTTCCTTT; CDR3: CASSYLQGELLNTEASF; size: NA; D: NA; V: TRBV6-2/TRBV6-3; J: TRBJ1-1
DNA: TGTGCCAGCAGCTCAAGGACAGGGTACTCCTACGAGCAGTACTTC; CDR3: CASSSRTGYSYEQYF; size: NA; D: TRBD1; V: TRBV7-2; J: TRBJ2-7
DNA: TGTGCCTGGACTACAGGGAGAGGCTATGGCTACACCTTC; CDR3: CAWTTGRGYGYTF; size: NA; D: NA; V: TRBV30; J: TRBJ1-2
DNA: TGTGCCAGCAGTTTAGCCAGCGGGAGACCGGAGTCCACCTACGAGCAGTACTTC; CDR3: CASSLASGRPESTYEQYF; size: NA; D: TRBD2; V: TRBV27; J: TRBJ2-7
DNA: TGCGCCAGCAGCTTGGTAAATAGCGGCACAGATACGCAGTATTTT; CDR3: CASSLVNSGTDTQYF; size: NA; D: NA; V: TRBV5-1; J: TRBJ2-3
DNA: TGTGCCAGCAGTGACGGAATGAACACTGAAGCTTTCTTT; CDR3: CASSDGMNTEAFF; size: NA; D: NA; V: TRBV6-6; J: TRBJ1-1
DNA: TGCGCCAGCAGCTTATCAGGAGACTCTGGAAACACCATATATTTT; CDR3: CASSLSGDSGNTIYF; size: NA; D: NA; V: TRBV5-1; J: TRBJ1-3
DNA: TGTGCCAGCAGCTTAGTAGCGGGAGACTACGAGCAGTACTTC; CDR3: CASSLVAGDYEQYF; size: once; D: TRBD2; V: TRBV11-2; J: TRBJ2-7
DNA: TGTGCCTGGAGTGACCCCCCCTTATATGAAGCTTTCTTT; CDR3: CAWSDPPLYEAFF; size: NA; D: NA; V: TRBV30; J: TRBJ1-1
DNA: TGTGCCAGCTCACCGCAGGGGGCGTATGGAGATACTGAAGCTTTCTTT; CDR3: CASSPQGAYGDTEAFF; size: NA; D: TRBD1; V: TRBV18; J: TRBJ1-1
DNA: NA; CDR3: CASTSDTYQETQYF; size: NA; D: NA; V: TRBV19; J: TRBJ2-5
DNA: TGTGCCAGCAGCTTGGTCGGGGGGGCAACCTCTGGAAACACCATATATTTT; CDR3: CASSLVGGATSGNTIYF; size: NA; D: NA; V: TRBV5-6; J: TRBJ1-3
DNA: TGTGCCAGCAGGACCCCCGGGACGGTTAATTCACCCCTCCACTTT; CDR3: CASRTPGTVNSPLHF; size: NA; D: NA; V: TRBV6-5; J: TRBJ1-6
DNA: TGTGCCAGTAGTATAGGAACTAACTATGGCTACACCTTC; CDR3: CASSIGTNYGYTF; size: NA; D: NA; V: TRBV19; J: TRBJ1-2
DNA: TGCGCCAGCAGCCAAGATCGGACTAGCTGGAAGACCCAGTACTTC; CDR3: CASSQDRTSWKTQYF; size: NA; D: TRBD2; V: TRBV4-3; J: TRBJ2-5
DNA: TGTGCCAGCAGTTTAAATCCCGCTAGTAGAGAGCAGTACTTC; CDR3: CASSLNPASREQYF; size: NA; D: NA; V: TRBV27; J: TRBJ2-7
DNA: TGTGCCAGCAGCTTGGGCGGGGGGCAACACGAGCAGTACTTC; CDR3: CASSLGGGQHEQYF; size: NA; D: TRBD2; V: TRBV5-6; J: TRBJ2-7
DNA: TGTGCCAGCAGTTATGTAGCGGGAAGCACCGGGGAGCTGTTTTTT; CDR3: CASSYVAGSTGELFF; size: NA; D: TRBD2; V: TRBV6-2/TRBV6-3; J: TRBJ2-2
DNA: TGTGCCAGCAGCAAAGCGCGGCGGGAAACTCAGGGCAATGAGCAGTTCTTC; CDR3: CASSKARRETQGNEQFF; size: NA; D: NA; V: TRBV21-1; J: TRBJ2-1
DNA: TGCGCCAGCAGTGAGTCGGTCCTAGCGCGATGGAATGAGCAGTTCTTC; CDR3: CASSESVLARWNEQFF; size: NA; D: NA; V: TRBV10-1; J: TRBJ2-1
DNA: TGTGCCAGCAGCCGGGGGGGGAGTTCCTACGAGCAGTACTTC; CDR3: CASSRGGSSYEQYF; size: NA; D: TRBD2; V: TRBV28; J: TRBJ2-7
DNA: TGTGCCTGGAGGGGCTCTGGGGCCAACGTCCTGACTTTC; CDR3: CAWRGSGANVLTF; size: NA; D: NA; V: TRBV30; J: TRBJ2-6
DNA: TGTGCTAGTGCACCCCAGGGGGCCTCCAATCAGCCCCAGCATTTT; CDR3: CASAPQGASNQPQHF; size: NA; D: TRBD1; V: TRBV12-5; J: TRBJ1-5
DNA: TGTGCCAGCAGCTTAGATACAGGGTTGAACAATGAGCAGTTCTTC; CDR3: CASSLDTGLNNEQFF; size: NA; D: NA; V: TRBV2; J: TRBJ2-1
DNA: TGTGCCAGCAGCTTGGTGCTAGCGGGGTGGAACGAGCAGTACTTC; CDR3: CASSLVLAGWNEQYF; size: many; D: TRBD2; V: TRBV5-6; J: TRBJ2-7
DNA: TGTGCCAGCAACCCGGGACAGTTATATGGCTACACCTTC; CDR3: CASNPGQLYGYTF; size: NA; D: TRBD1; V: TRBV28; J: TRBJ1-2
DNA: TGTGCCAGCTCACTTGGTCCGTTCAGGGAGCTGTTTTTT; CDR3: CASSLGPFRELFF; size: NA; D: NA; V: TRBV18; J: TRBJ2-2
DNA: TGTGCCACCAGCGACGGTCTAGGCTCTAGCACAGATACGCAGTATTTT; CDR3: CATSDGLGSSTDTQYF; size: NA; D: NA; V: TRBV24-1; J: TRBJ2-3
DNA: TGTGCCTGCCTAGATTATGACAGAAAGAGCTCCTACGAGCAGTACTTC; CDR3: CACLDYDRKSSYEQYF; size: NA; D: NA; V: TRBV30; J: TRBJ2-7
DNA: TGTGCCACCAGCAGGGGGCTTCGGGAGACCCAGTACTTC; CDR3: CATSRGLRETQYF; size: NA; D: NA; V: TRBV15; J: TRBJ2-5
DNA: TGTGCCAGCAGCCAATTAGATGAGCAGTACTTC; CDR3: CASSQLDEQYF; size: NA; D: NA; V: TRBV6-6; J: TRBJ2-7
DNA: TGTGCCAGCAGTTACGGGGGGGAGGGAGGTAACAATGAGCAGTTCTTC; CDR3: CASSYGGEGGNNEQFF; size: few; D: TRBD2; V: TRBV6-2/TRBV6-3; J: TRBJ2-1
DNA: TGTGCCAGCAGCCAGGAAGCGGGAGCCCTATACAATGAGCAGTTCTTC; CDR3: CASSQEAGALYNEQFF; size: NA; D: TRBD2; V: TRBV7-9; J: TRBJ2-1